A selection of T cell receptor beta chains follows, all from one sample in a study of shared clonotypes between healthy human individuals. TCRdb's copy holds only in-frame clones and misses some; the assay was immunoSEQ multiplex PCR. Of around 2.5 million clones in the sample, over 85% are singletons; the top ten hold more than 0.35%. Sequencing was carried out using naive CD4+ T cells from PBMCs. Receptors were obtained from a man in his late teens or twenties in good health. Some clones in this sample may be carry-over from other donors' samples. The CDR3 runs from the conserved cysteine through the conserved F or W. D genes are given only for firm matches. Only some rows state a clone size, as once, few, many or a class for expanded clones.

j_call: TRBJ1-1; d_call: NA; clone_size: NA; v_call: TRBV5-4; cdr3_nt: TGTGCCAGCAGCTTGAGGCTGAACACTGAAGCTTTCTTT; cdr3_aa: CASSLRLNTEAFF
j_call: TRBJ2-7; d_call: TRBD2; clone_size: NA; v_call: TRBV5-1; cdr3_nt: TGCGCCAGCAGCCCCCGCTCTAGCGGGAGGGCTTACGAGCAGTACTTC; cdr3_aa: CASSPRSSGRAYEQYF
j_call: TRBJ2-7; d_call: TRBD2; clone_size: NA; v_call: TRBV7-2; cdr3_nt: TGTGCCAGCAGCTTCGGACTAGCTTCACGCGAGCAGTACTTC; cdr3_aa: CASSFGLASREQYF
j_call: TRBJ1-2; d_call: TRBD1; clone_size: once; v_call: TRBV5-8; cdr3_nt: TGTGCCAGCAGCTTGGCAGGGGGGGGCTATGGCTACACCTTC; cdr3_aa: CASSLAGGGYGYTF
j_call: TRBJ2-2; d_call: NA; clone_size: NA; v_call: TRBV11-2; cdr3_nt: TGTGCCAGCAGCTTACTAGCCGCGGCAACCGGGGAGCTGTTTTTT; cdr3_aa: CASSLLAAATGELFF
j_call: TRBJ1-1; d_call: NA; clone_size: NA; v_call: TRBV4-1; cdr3_nt: TGCGCCAGCAGCCGTAGGCCGAGGGGCACTGAAGCTTTCTTT; cdr3_aa: CASSRRPRGTEAFF
j_call: TRBJ2-3; d_call: NA; clone_size: NA; v_call: TRBV28; cdr3_nt: TGTGCCAGCGGCAACACAGATACGCAGTATTTT; cdr3_aa: CASGNTDTQYF
j_call: TRBJ2-1; d_call: NA; clone_size: NA; v_call: TRBV5-6; cdr3_nt: TGTGCCAGCAGCGAAAGACCCCAGACCTACAATGAGCAGTTCTTC; cdr3_aa: CASSERPQTYNEQFF
j_call: TRBJ1-1; d_call: NA; clone_size: NA; v_call: TRBV7-9; cdr3_nt: TGTGCCAGCAGCTTATGGGCACCCCAAGAAGCTTTCTTT; cdr3_aa: CASSLWAPQEAFF
j_call: TRBJ1-1; d_call: NA; clone_size: NA; v_call: TRBV7-8; cdr3_nt: TGTGCCAGCAGCTTAGTGTCCAGGAACACTGAAGCTTTCTTT; cdr3_aa: CASSLVSRNTEAFF